This T cell receptor (beta chain) emerged from a study of shared T cell receptors in the human thymus. Germline lookup yields CDR1 SNHLY and CDR2 FYNNEI. V was pared by 3 bases and J by 14 bases, with 13 bases between. The CDR3 covers 12 residues. The protocol was immunoSEQ multiplex PCR, while the TCRdb copy is restricted to in-frame clones and leaves out a portion. The sample yields more than 550,000 clones, 80% to 90% seen once. This sample was also put to use in a study of human thymus T cells.

The sequence derives from a girl in the first two years of life with a congenital heart defect. The material sequenced was thymocytes. The gene calls are TRBV2 and TRBJ1-4, with D tentatively TRBD1 (5 bases). The CDR3 reads CASSERGVNLFF. Here the CDR3 DNA reads TGTGCCAGCAGTGAGCGGGGGGTCAACCTGTTTTTT.